Listed here are 25 T cell receptor beta chains from one sample, sequenced in a study of quantifying T cell responses using KT2 cells. As for the study in general: cDNA was made from DNase-treated RNA using alpha and beta constant primers.

A single-stranded UMI oligo with SP2 sequence was ligated to cDNA 3' ends. An equimolar mix of RC1.1 and RC1.2 primed the beta chain across TRBC1 and TRBC2. MiXCR was run by TCRdb on the UMI-ligation and nested PCR reads, yielding one entry per CDR3 protein. The sample records about 32,000 distinct CDR3 sequences, 6% to 9.5% being singletons. Sequenced sample: PBMCs spiked with cells of the T cell clone KT2. These receptors were collected from a human donor.

This chain uses TRBV6-1 with TRBJ2-3, with D perhaps being TRBD1 or TRBD2 (5 bases each). The germline V gene has CDR1 MNHNS and CDR2 SASEGT. The CDR3 contains 15 residues. Trimming stripped 7 bases from V and 0 bases from J, with 14 bases between. The CDR3 coding sequence is TGTGCCAGCATCGAAGGTGGGGGAAGCACAGATACGCAGTATTTT. Residues: CASIEGGGSTDTQYF.

This clonotype was counted ten times or more. The CDR3 DNA reads TGTGCCAGCAGTTACAGCGAGGACAGGGTGAACACTGAAGCTTTCTTT. The encoded protein is CASSYSEDRVNTEAFF. The V gene is TRBV6-5, the J gene TRBJ1-1; the match to TRBD1 covers 8 bases. With 2 bases clipped from V and 0 bases from J, the junction kept 5 bases outside the gene matches. The germline CDR1 and CDR2 sequences are MNHEY and SVGAGI. The CDR3 spans 16 residues.

This clonotype was found many times. This chain uses TRBV29-1 with TRBJ2-2, with D possibly matching TRBD1 (6 bases). Looked up from germline, CDR1 is SQVTM and CDR2 is ANQGSEA. The CDR3 has 16 amino acids. V gave up 2 bases and J gave up 3 bases, with 16 bases separating them. CDR3 sequence: CSVEWETGHYTGELFF. The CDR3 nucleotides read TGCAGCGTTGAATGGGAAACAGGGCACTACACCGGGGAGCTGTTTTTT.

This clonotype was seen many times. This chain uses TRBV27 with TRBJ1-2; D is possibly TRBD1 (6 bases). The CDR3 has 17 residues. The V end lost 0 bases, the J end lost 2 bases, and 16 bases lay between the germline ends. The germline gives CDR1 MNHEY, CDR2 SMNVEV (reference sequence). CDR3: CASSLSMLGGSNYGYTF. In DNA form, the CDR3 reads TGTGCCAGCAGTTTATCAATGCTCGGGGGCTCCAACTATGGCTACACCTTC.

The CDR3 reads CSARTYGVQETQYF. The CDR3 nucleotides read TGCAGTGCTCGAACGTACGGGGTCCAAGAGACCCAGTACTTC. V usage is TRBV20-1 and J usage is TRBJ2-5, with a tentative D call TRBD2 (5 bases). There are 14 residues in the CDR3. Germline V gene sequence: CDR1 DFQATT, CDR2 SNEGSKA (reference sequence). V lost 5 bases and J 1 base, leaving 14 bases between the germline ends.

This clonotype was found many times. The chain is built from TRBV29-1 and TRBJ1-1, with 10 bases that match TRBD1. After removal of 1 base from V and 11 bases from J, the junction contained 16 bases not matched to a gene. CDR1 is SQVTM and CDR2 is ANQGSEA in the germline V gene. The CDR3 covers 16 residues. CDR3 DNA sequence: TGCAGCGTTGAAGGTCCTGTTGGGGACAGGGGACTTGTGGCTTTCTTT. The encoded protein is CSVEGPVGDRGLVAFF. Using reference TRBV29-1 and TRBJ1-1 for the parts outside the CDR3, the full variable domain is SAVISQKPSRDICQRGTSLTIQCQVDSQVTMMFWYRQQPGQSLTLIATANQGSEATYESGFVIDKFPISRPNLTFSTLTVSNMSPEDSSIYLCSVEGPVGDRGLVAFFGQGTRLTVV.

There are many counts of this clonotype. The chain couples TRBV18 to TRBJ2-3, with D maybe TRBD2 (6 bases). Germline values: CDR1 KGHSH, CDR2 LQKENI. The CDR3 consists of 16 residues. V was shortened by 6 bases and J by 0 bases, with 16 bases between the two germline ends. The chain's CDR3 is CASSALGGGSTDTQYF. In nucleotides, the CDR3 is TGTGCCAGCTCCGCCCTAGGTGGAGGGAGCACAGATACGCAGTATTTT.

The chain recombines TRBV7-3 with TRBJ2-1; 11 bases map to TRBD2. The V gene end was trimmed by 8 bases and the J gene end by 0 bases; junction bases not matched to a gene: 15. CDR3 length equals 19 residues. Germline V CDR1 and CDR2: SGHTA, FQGTGA. The CDR3 DNA reads as TGTGCCAGCGGACCCGGGACTAGCGGACCCCACAGCTCCTACAATGAGCAGTTCTTC. This encodes CASGPGTSGPHSSYNEQFF. The entire variable domain, with the rest obtained from reference TRBV7-3 and TRBJ2-1, is as follows: GAGVSQTPSNKVTEKGKYVELRCDPISGHTALYWYRQSLGQGPEFLIYFQGTGAADDSGLPNDRFFAVRPEGSVSTLKIQRTERGDSAVYLCASGPGTSGPHSSYNEQFFGPGTRLTVL.

A word on this clonotype: Sequence at one end of the junction differs from germline and may be a read error. This rearrangement joins TRBV29-1 to TRBJ2-1; TRBD1 might be the D (6 bases). Looked up from germline, CDR1 is SQVTM and CDR2 is ANQGSEA. The CDR3 length is 12 residues. CDR3 amino acids: CSVPKRGNEQFF. The CDR3 nucleotides read TGCAGCGTCCCTAAAAGGGGGAATGAACAGTTCTTC.

This clonotype was seen only a few times. The rearrangement uses TRBV29-1 and TRBJ1-1, with a possible D match to TRBD1 (5 bases). V dropped 6 bases and J dropped 1 base, with 15 bases sitting between them. CDR1 SQVTM and CDR2 ANQGSEA come from the germline V gene. This CDR3 comprises 14 residues. In DNA form, the CDR3 reads TGCAGCGTAAAGTCCCTGACAGAGAACACTGAAGCTTTCTTT. It translates to CSVKSLTENTEAFF.

The sample holds many counts of this clonotype. The chain couples TRBV5-1 to TRBJ2-3, with 10 positions matching TRBD2. This CDR3 spans 17 amino acids. From germline, CDR1 is SGHRS and CDR2 YFSETQ. Trimming took 4 bases from V and 5 from J; bases not matched to a gene: 13. The CDR3 reads CASSPWTSGPWGDTQYF. The CDR3, as DNA: TGCGCCAGCAGCCCCTGGACTAGCGGACCCTGGGGAGATACGCAGTATTTT.

CDR3 nucleotide sequence: TGTGCCAGCAGCGGAAGGGTCGCAGGGCCGAATTCACCCCTCCACTTT. Translated: CASSGRVAGPNSPLHF. The V call is TRBV14, the J call TRBJ1-6; D possibly corresponds to TRBD1 (5 bases). The CDR3 is 16 residues long. The germline gives CDR1 SGHDN, CDR2 FVKESK. V lost 5 bases and J 7 bases, leaving 18 bases between the germline ends.

The rearrangement joins TRBV12-3 or TRBV12-4 to TRBJ2-2; D gene uncertain. The CDR3 runs 13 residues. With 0 bases removed from V and 7 bases from J, the gap between germline ends came to 6 bases. The CDR3 nucleotides are TGTGCCAGCAGTTTAGCAAGTGGCGGGGAGCTGTTTTTT. Protein sequence: CASSLASGGELFF.

The CDR3: CASSLRQGRQPQHF. The CDR3 nucleotides are TGTGCCAGCAGTTTACGACAGGGGAGACAGCCCCAGCATTTT. The rearrangement links TRBV12-3 or TRBV12-4 to TRBJ1-5; TRBD1 matches at 8 bases. V dropped 2 bases and J dropped 7; count of bases not matched to a gene: 4. The CDR3 consists of 14 residues.

The gene calls are TRBV4-2 and TRBJ2-7; D is undetermined. Trimming pared 0 bases from V and 0 bases from J, leaving 9 bases between. The CDR3 is 15 amino acids. Germline CDR1 is LGHNA and CDR2 is YNFKEQ. The CDR3 sequence: CASSQEFFTSYEQYF. The CDR3 coding sequence is TGTGCCAGCAGCCAAGAATTTTTTACCTCCTACGAGCAGTACTTC.

This sequence joins TRBV11-1 and TRBJ1-1; 10 bases agree with TRBD1. The CDR3 runs to 16 residues. CDR1 SGHAT and CDR2 FQDESV come from the germline V gene (reference sequence). V lost 2 bases to trimming and J lost 2 bases; unmatched junction nucleotides: 5. This CDR3 is CASSLWGQGSNTEAFF. The CDR3 nucleotides read TGTGCCAGCAGCTTATGGGGACAGGGGAGCAACACTGAAGCTTTCTTT.

Concerning this clonotype: Since a much larger clone is just one base distant, this may be a read error. V usage is TRBV5-1 and J usage is TRBJ2-7; 8 bases agree with TRBD1. The CDR3 extends over 15 amino acids. V gave up 3 bases and J gave up 6 bases; unmatched junction bases: 11. Per the germline V gene, CDR1 is SGHRS and CDR2 is YFSETQ. CDR3 region: CASSSARQGACEQYF. The DNA of the CDR3 is TGCGCCAGCAGCTCGGCTCGGCAGGGGGCCTGCGAGCAGTACTTC.

This clonotype was seen a handful of times. Being one base from a much bigger clone, this may be a read error. This chain uses TRBV5-1 with TRBJ1-6; 10 nucleotides align to TRBD1. V trimming: 2 bases; J trimming: 8 bases; junction bases outside the gene matches: 7. The CDR3 sequence is 16 residues long. Germline-derived CDR1 and CDR2 are SGHRS and YFSETQ. The CDR3 DNA is TGCGCCAGCAGCTTTTCGGGACAGGGGTGTCATTCACCCCTCCACTTT. Its translation is CASSFSGQGCHSPLHF.

This clonotype showed up many times. The chain is built from TRBV7-2 and TRBJ2-3, with D tentatively TRBD2 (5 bases). V dropped 5 bases and J dropped 4 bases, with 10 bases sitting between them. This CDR3 has 13 residues. The germline CDR1 and CDR2 sequences are SGHTA and FQGNSA. The CDR3 sequence is CASSPSFADTQYF. In nucleotides, the CDR3 is TGTGCCAGCAGCCCTAGCTTCGCAGATACGCAGTATTTT.

This clonotype has only a few counts. The genes are TRBV2 and TRBJ1-2; 7 bases are a match to TRBD1. From germline, CDR1 is SNHLY and CDR2 FYNNEI. V gave up 5 bases and J gave up 6 bases; unmatched junction bases: 15. CDR3 length equals 16 residues. For the CDR3, the DNA is TGTGCCAGCAGTCCCCAGGGGGACAGTATACTTAATGGCTACACCTTC. It is translated as CASSPQGDSILNGYTF.

The chain links TRBV6-5 to TRBJ1-1; possibly TRBD1 for D (6 bases). Germline-derived CDR1 and CDR2 are MNHEY and SVGAGI. This CDR3 region has 12 residues. CDR3 in amino acids: CAVGQTNTEAFF. The CDR3 DNA is TGTGCGGTAGGACAGACGAACACTGAAGCTTTCTTT.

This clonotype was seen a few times. The CDR3 region is CASSQDWGTRMSTF. CDR3 DNA: TGTGCCAGCAGCCAAGATTGGGGGACAAGGATGTCTACCTTC. The J gene is TRBJ1-2, the V gene TRBV3-1; perhaps TRBD1 as D (6 bases). The germline gives CDR1 LGHDT, CDR2 YNNKEL (reference sequence). The CDR3 consists of 14 residues. V was shortened by 0 bases and J by 14 bases, with 19 bases between the two germline ends.

This clonotype was detected ten times or more. This chain uses TRBV9 with TRBJ2-7, with D tentatively TRBD2 (6 bases). V shed 0 bases and J shed 9 bases, with 13 bases lying between them. Germline V CDR1 and CDR2: SGDLS, YYNGEE. CDR3 length: 13 residues. The CDR3, as DNA: TGTGCCAGCAGCGTAGCTACTCGGGGGAGGCAGTACTTC. Translating gives CASSVATRGRQYF.

This clonotype was seen more than once but under ten times. This chain connects TRBV11-2 to TRBJ2-3; D unclear. Trimming shortened V by 2 bases and J by 2 bases, and 11 bases separated the two germline ends. Germline V gene sequence: CDR1 SGHAT, CDR2 FQNNGV. The CDR3 sequence is 15 residues long. This CDR3 reads CASSLTPGLTDTQYF. CDR3 in DNA: TGTGCCAGCAGCTTAACCCCAGGCCTCACAGATACGCAGTATTTT.

This clonotype was picked up a small number of times. The chain couples TRBV6-6 to TRBJ2-3; D is ambiguous. The CDR3 totals 14 residues. Trimming removed 4 bases from V and 1 base from J, with 9 bases in between. Looked up from germline, CDR1 is MNHNY and CDR2 is SVGAGI (reference sequence). The CDR3 here is CASSLESGTDTQYF. CDR3 bases: TGTGCCAGCAGTTTAGAATCGGGCACAGATACGCAGTATTTT.